This TCR beta chain was obtained from a study of cytomegalovirus exposure and HLA in healthy donors (TCRdb year 2017). In terms of the full investigation: According to a later analysis, the approximately 130 validation repertoires were produced on the same platform as the 666 repertoires of the first cohort. The aim of the study was to test whether cataloging public T cell receptors could identify signatures of past pathogen exposure. A separate validation cohort of over a hundred different subjects was used in addition to the roughly 620-subject first cohort. To predict cytomegalovirus infection status, the study combined high-throughput TCR immunosequencing, statistical association of individual TCRs with disease status, and machine learning.

Overall study outcomes, separate from this receptor: The classifier was reported to diagnose cytomegalovirus status with high specificity and sensitivity in both the original cohort and the validation cohort. Most TCR sequences were seen in very few donors, while some public TCRs were found in many individuals. A few of the identified cytomegalovirus-associated TCR beta chains were confirmed in vitro to be specific for cytomegalovirus antigens. The study listed over 150 TCR beta chains as associated with cytomegalovirus. In a later analysis, TCRs clustered in the first cohort were found to also tend to co-occur in the roughly 120 validation repertoires, with approximately 95% of cluster scores above 0. The authors suggested that the approach could potentially be extended to other disease states and immunological phenotypes. All 120 or so repertoires were used to score co-occurrence in the validation cohort in a later analysis, because that analysis had no HLA typing for the cohort.

The library was prepared using the immunoSEQ multiplex PCR assay. Regarding the original processing steps: A statistical classification framework was built for diagnosing cytomegalovirus status from the catalog of TCR beta chain sequences. Sourced from immuneACCESS, this table was stored by TCRdb with only in-frame sequences that have V and J called. A share of the clones is absent; for the studies checked, an unresolved V gene accounts for under half, and the remainder has no known explanation. Clone size and V and J calls were adopted from that table, with D and trimming inferred from the DNA. The sample includes 60,000 to 80,000 clones, with around 94% observed a single time. The top ten clones comprise about 3.5% of the sample. The donors belonged to the validation cohort of 120 subjects, which was separate from the 666-subject first cohort. With regard to this clone: Its antigen has not been determined. The sample holds no much larger clone one base away, and base qualities are not on file.

From the cysteine up to the phenylalanine, the CDR3 has a length of 14 residues. The kept DNA is CDR3 alone, 42 bases in frame from the first base. CDR1 and CDR2, looked up from the germline V gene, are SGHAT and FQNNGV. Trimming accounts for 9 bases at V and 6 bases at J, while the number of junction bases matched to no gene is 8. The chain joins TRBV11-2 to TRBJ2-1; TRBD1 agrees with 10 junctional bases. Sequenced material: PBMCs. The sequence came from a woman younger than 35 in good health and CMV-seropositive. The nucleotide sequence is given as TGTGCCAGTCGATCCGGGACAGGGGTCAATGAGCAGTTCTTC. This translates into CASRSGTGVNEQFF.